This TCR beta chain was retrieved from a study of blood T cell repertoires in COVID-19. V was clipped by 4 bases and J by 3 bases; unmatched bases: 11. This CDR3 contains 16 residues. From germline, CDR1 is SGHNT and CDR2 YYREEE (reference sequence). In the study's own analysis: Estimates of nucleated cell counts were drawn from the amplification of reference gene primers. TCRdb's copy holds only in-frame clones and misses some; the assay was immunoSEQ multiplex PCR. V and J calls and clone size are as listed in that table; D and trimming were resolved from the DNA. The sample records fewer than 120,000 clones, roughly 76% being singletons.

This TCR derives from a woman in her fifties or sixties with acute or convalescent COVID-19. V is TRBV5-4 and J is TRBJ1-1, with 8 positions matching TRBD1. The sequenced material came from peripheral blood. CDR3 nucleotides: TGTGCCAGCAGCGCCGGACAGGGTAATAGGGACACTGAAGCTTTCTTT. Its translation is CASSAGQGNRDTEAFF.